This section outlines one TCR beta chain sequence together with its context. It lacks a known antigen. Base quality data are lacking; no much larger clone is found one base away. For CDR1 and CDR2, the germline V gene lists MDHEN and SYDVKM. The CDR3, cysteine through phenylalanine, is 14 amino acids long. Solely the CDR3 DNA is kept, with 42 bases framed from the first base. Trimming accounts for 5 bases at V and 7 bases at J, while the number of junction bases matched to no gene is 5. Library construction relied on the immunoSEQ multiplex PCR assay. Some 100,000 TCR templates per sample were assayed by the deep sequencing platform. Genomic DNA extracted from sorted T cells was used for TCRbeta CDR3 sequencing. Processing in the source paper ran as follows. The R programming language was used for the clonal analysis of the TCRbeta CDR3 data. Comparing unstimulated samples against CFSE-low samples taken after the reaction was how alloreactive CD4+ and CD8+ clones were defined. By matching sequences to the repertoires of sorted unstimulated Treg and non-Treg cells, each alloreactive CD4+ clone was assigned a regulatory or non-regulatory origin. Drawn from immuneACCESS, this table holds only the in-frame rearrangements with V and J called that TCRdb kept. Clones are partly lost; checked studies trace under half to an unresolved V gene and leave the rest unexplained. V and J calls and clone size are given by that table; D and trimming were obtained from the DNA. The table for this sample lists approximately 100,000 clones; approximately 94% of them were counted only once. The ten largest clones represent roughly 0.61% of the sample.

The record originates from a study of siplizumab effects on memory and regulatory T cells (dated by TCRdb to between 2018 and 2020). With regard to the full study: The effect of the anti-CD2 antibody siplizumab on alloreactive T-cell subsets was examined in allogeneic mixed lymphocyte reactions constructed from human PBMCs. General conclusions and limits of the study: Of the alloreactive CD4+ clones that could be mapped, the Treg-derived share averaged around 70% with siplizumab compared with roughly 27% in control reactions. The cumulative frequency of alloreactive sequences that could be traced back to unstimulated CD4+ memory T cells was significantly reduced by siplizumab. About 75-96% of proliferating CD4+ or CD8+ clones could not be given a naive or memory phenotype. Because sequences below about 10^-5 frequency were poorly captured, only a minor fraction of alloreactive clones could be mapped to unstimulated subsets. Unstimulated naive T cells appeared to be more diverse than memory T cells, and naive cells seemed to make a substantial contribution to the alloresponse. No functional confirmation was obtained for the suppressive function of proliferating Tregs from siplizumab cultures.

Sorted unstimulated T cells, along with proliferating T cells recovered from mixed lymphocyte reactions, underwent TCRbeta CDR3 sequencing. Fresh whole blood from around 11 HLA-typed healthy donors was used to isolate PBMCs. To map where alloreactive clones came from, unstimulated CD4+ regulatory T cells were FACS-sorted. The receptor chain draws on TRBV28 and TRBJ2-1, with 10 central nucleotides matching TRBD2. The receptor's source is a human donor in good health. Sequencing was performed on Tregs sorted from blood. The bases read TGTGCCAGCAGTCCTAGCGGGAGATTTAATGAGCAGTTCTTC. This codes for CASSPSGRFNEQFF.